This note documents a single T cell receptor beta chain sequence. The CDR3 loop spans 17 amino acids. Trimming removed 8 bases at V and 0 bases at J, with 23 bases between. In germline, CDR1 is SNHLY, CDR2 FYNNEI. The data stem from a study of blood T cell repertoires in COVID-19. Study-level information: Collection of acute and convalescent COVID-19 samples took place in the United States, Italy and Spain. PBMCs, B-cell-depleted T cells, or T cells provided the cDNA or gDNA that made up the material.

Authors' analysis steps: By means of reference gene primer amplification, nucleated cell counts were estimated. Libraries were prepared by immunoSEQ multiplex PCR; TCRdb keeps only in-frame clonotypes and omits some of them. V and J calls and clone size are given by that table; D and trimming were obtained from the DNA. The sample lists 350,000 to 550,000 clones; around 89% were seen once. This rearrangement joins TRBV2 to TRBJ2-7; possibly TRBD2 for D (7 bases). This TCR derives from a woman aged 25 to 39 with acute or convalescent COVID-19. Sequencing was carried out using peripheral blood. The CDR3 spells CASAGTRKGGASYEQYF. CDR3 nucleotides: TGTGCCAGCGCCGGGACTCGCAAAGGGGGGGCCTCCTACGAGCAGTACTTC. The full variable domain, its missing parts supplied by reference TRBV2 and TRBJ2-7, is EPEVTQTPSHQVTQMGQEVILRCVPISNHLYFYWYRQILGQKVEFLVSFYNNEISEKSEIFDDQFSVERPDGSNFTLKIRSTKLEDSAMYFCASAGTRKGGASYEQYFGPGTRLTVT.